This section outlines one T cell receptor (beta chain) sequence together with its context. The sample comes from a study of blood T cell repertoires in COVID-19. TCRdb's table, derived via immunoSEQ multiplex PCR, lists solely in-frame clones and lacks some. The sample records 130,000 or so clones, 70% to 90% being singletons. The germline V gene has CDR1 SGHRS and CDR2 YFSETQ. The CDR3 length is 13 residues. Losses at the gene ends were 1 base for V and 5 bases for J; bases not matched to a gene: 1. J is TRBJ2-5 and V is TRBV5-1; TRBD1 matches 8 bases. Sequencing was carried out using peripheral blood. The source of this sequence is a man aged 35 to 55 with acute or convalescent COVID-19. This CDR3 reads CASSLRTGETQYF. The DNA for the CDR3 is TGCGCCAGCAGCTTGCGGACAGGGGAGACCCAGTACTTC.